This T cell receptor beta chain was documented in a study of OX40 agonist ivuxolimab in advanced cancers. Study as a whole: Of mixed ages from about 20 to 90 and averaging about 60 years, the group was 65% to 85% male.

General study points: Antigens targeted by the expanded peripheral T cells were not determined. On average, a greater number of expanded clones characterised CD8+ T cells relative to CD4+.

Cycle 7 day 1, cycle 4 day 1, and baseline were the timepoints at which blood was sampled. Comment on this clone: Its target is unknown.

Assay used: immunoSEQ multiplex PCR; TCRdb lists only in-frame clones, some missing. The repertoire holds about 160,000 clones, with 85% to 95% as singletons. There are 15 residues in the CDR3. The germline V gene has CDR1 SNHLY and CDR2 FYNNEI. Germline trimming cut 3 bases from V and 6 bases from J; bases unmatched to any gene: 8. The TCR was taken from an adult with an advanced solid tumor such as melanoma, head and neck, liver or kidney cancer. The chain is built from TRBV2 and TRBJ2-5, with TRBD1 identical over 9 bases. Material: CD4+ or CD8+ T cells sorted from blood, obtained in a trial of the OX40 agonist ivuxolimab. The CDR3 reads CASSEEQGAGKTQYF. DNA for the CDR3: TGTGCCAGCAGTGAGGAACAGGGGGCGGGAAAGACCCAGTACTTC.